This TCR beta chain was observed in a study of blood T cell repertoires in COVID-19. On the study more broadly: Nucleic acid was either cDNA or gDNA, and it came from T cells, B-cell-depleted T cells, or PBMCs.

Trimming cost V 4 bases and J 5 bases; bases outside gene matches: 5. There are 14 residues in the CDR3. The germline gives CDR1 SGHDT, CDR2 YYEEEE. The age range of participants was about 18 to 90 years, with residence in fewer than 25 US areas. Clinical history as reported by participants underpinned cohort assignment. In the original processing: Estimated nucleated cell counts came from reference gene primer amplification. TCRdb's table, derived via immunoSEQ multiplex PCR, lists solely in-frame clones and lacks some. V and J calls and clone size are copied from that table; D and trimming were computed from the DNA. The top ten hold about 4.3% of the sample, which has 210,000 or so clones, about 84% seen once.

The clonotype originates from a young man with acute COVID-19. Sequenced: PBMCs or T cells enriched from blood (not recorded which). The chain combines TRBV5-6 with TRBJ2-2; 7 bases fit TRBD1. The CDR3 DNA follows: TGTGCCAGCAGCCGTGACAGGGTAACCGGGGAGCTGTTTTTT. It translates to CASSRDRVTGELFF.